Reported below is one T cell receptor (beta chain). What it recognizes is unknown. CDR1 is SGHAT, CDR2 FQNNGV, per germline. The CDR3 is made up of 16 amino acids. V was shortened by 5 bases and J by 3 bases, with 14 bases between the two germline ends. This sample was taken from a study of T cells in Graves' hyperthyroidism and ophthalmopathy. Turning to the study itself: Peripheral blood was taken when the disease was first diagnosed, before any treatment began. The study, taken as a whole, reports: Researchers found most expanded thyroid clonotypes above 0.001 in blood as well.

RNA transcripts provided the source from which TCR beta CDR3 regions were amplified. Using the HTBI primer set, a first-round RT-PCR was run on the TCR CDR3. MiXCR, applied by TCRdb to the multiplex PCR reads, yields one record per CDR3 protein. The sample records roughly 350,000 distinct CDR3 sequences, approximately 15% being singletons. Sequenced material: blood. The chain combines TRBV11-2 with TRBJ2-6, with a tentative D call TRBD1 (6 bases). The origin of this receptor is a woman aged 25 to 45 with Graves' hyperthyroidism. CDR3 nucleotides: TGTGCCAGCAGCCAGAATACAGGGAGTGGGGCCAACGTCCTGACTTTC. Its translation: CASSQNTGSGANVLTF.